Shown below are 29 T cell receptor beta chains from a single sample sequenced in a study of CD8 T cells in Susac syndrome. An input of about 0.45 to 1 ug of RNA was subjected to reverse transcription using random hexamers. TCRdb reprocessed the immunoSEQ multiplex PCR reads with MiXCR, giving one entry per CDR3 protein. The data show around 190,000 distinct CDR3 sequences, 95% seen once. The material sequenced was CD8+ T cells from PBMCs. The source is a human donor with multiple sclerosis.

V usage is TRBV6-4 and J usage is TRBJ2-1, with 10 bases lining up with TRBD2. Germline V lookup: CDR1 MRHNA, CDR2 SNTAGT. The ends lost 5 bases at V and 3 bases at J; junction bases unmatched: 7. CDR3 size: 16 residues. The CDR3 DNA reads as TGTGCCAGCAGTTACCTAGCGGGGGTCAGCTACAATGAGCAGTTCTTC. Translated: CASSYLAGVSYNEQFF.

The CDR3: CASTGQAHEQFF. Written as DNA, the CDR3 is TGTGCCAGTACGGGACAGGCCCATGAGCAGTTCTTC. The chain recombines TRBV7-9 with TRBJ2-1; 8 bases map to TRBD1. Germline loops: CDR1 SEHNR, CDR2 FQNEAQ (reference sequence). The length of the CDR3 is 12 residues. V was pared by 9 bases and J by 8 bases, with 6 bases of the junction left unmatched.

This clonotype was seen a single time. This chain joins TRBV28 and TRBJ2-5; D possibly corresponds to TRBD2 (6 bases). The V end was cut by 8 bases, the J end by 5 bases, with 12 bases between. Germline CDR1 is MDHEN and CDR2 is SYDVKM. The CDR3 contains 12 residues. The DNA of the CDR3 is TGTGCCAGCGGAGGGTTTTACGAGACCCAGTACTTC. It codes for CASGGFYETQYF.

This chain joins TRBV20-1 and TRBJ2-7; TRBD1 is a possible D gene (6 bases). Germline V gives CDR1 DFQATT, CDR2 SNEGSKA (reference sequence). The ends were cut back, 5 bases at V and 0 bases at J, with 11 bases in the middle. This CDR3 contains 13 residues. The CDR3 here is CSASNRASYEQYF. DNA for the CDR3: TGCAGTGCTTCCAACAGGGCCTCCTACGAGCAGTACTTC.

The chain couples TRBV18 to TRBJ1-5; TRBD1 might be the D (6 bases). This CDR3 spans 14 amino acids. The germline CDR1 and CDR2 sequences are KGHSH and LQKENI. The V gene lost 2 bases and the J gene lost 11 bases, with 16 bases spanning the gap. The CDR3 bases are TGTGCCAGCTCACCAACGGACAGCCCCCCGACCCAGCATTTT. Amino acid sequence: CASSPTDSPPTQHF. Looking up the rest from reference TRBV18 and TRBJ1-5 gives the full variable domain: NAGVMQNPRHLVRRRGQEARLRCSPMKGHSHVYWYRQLPEEGLKFMVYLQKENIIDESGMPKERFSAEFPKEGPSILRIQQVVRGDSAAYFCASSPTDSPPTQHFGDGTRLSIL.

The gene calls are TRBV9 and TRBJ1-2, with D possibly being TRBD1 (5 bases). Germline assignment: CDR1 SGDLS and CDR2 YYNGEE. This CDR3 has 15 amino acids. V lost 0 bases, J lost 3 bases, and 12 bases lay in between. CDR3 sequence: CASSVAGGEDYGYTF. DNA for the CDR3: TGTGCCAGCAGCGTAGCGGGGGGAGAAGACTATGGCTACACCTTC.

The chain uses TRBV7-2 and TRBJ2-1; perhaps TRBD2 as D (5 bases). The CDR3 spans 15 residues. Trimming shortened V by 5 bases and J by 0 bases, and 11 bases separated the two germline ends. The V gene's germline CDR1 is SGHTA and CDR2 FQGNSA. Here the CDR3 reads CASSQPGISYNEQFF. The DNA of the CDR3 is TGTGCCAGCAGCCAGCCGGGGATCTCCTACAATGAGCAGTTCTTC.

For the CDR3, the DNA is TGCAGCTTAGAAGGACTAGCGGGGACTAGCTCCTACAATGAGCAGTTCTTC. Amino acids: CSLEGLAGTSSYNEQFF. The chain combines TRBV29-1 with TRBJ2-1; 12 bases match TRBD2. This CDR3 is built from 17 residues. Germline CDR1 and CDR2: SQVTM and ANQGSEA. After removal of 8 bases from V and 0 bases from J, the junction contained 11 bases not matched to a gene.

V gene TRBV5-4 combines with J gene TRBJ2-7; D gene uncertain. With 0 bases removed from V and 2 bases from J, the gap between germline ends came to 12 bases. Germline values: CDR1 SGHNT, CDR2 YYREEE (reference sequence). This CDR3 region has 15 residues. The CDR3 nucleotides read TGTGCCAGCAGCTTGGGCACGGATGAGCCCTACGAGCAGTACTTC. Encoded protein: CASSLGTDEPYEQYF. Drawing the rest from reference TRBV5-4 and TRBJ2-7, the complete variable domain is ETGVTQSPTHLIKTRGQQVTLRCSSQSGHNTVSWYQQALGQGPQFIFQYYREEENGRGNFPPRFSGLQFPNYSSELNVNALELDDSALYLCASSLGTDEPYEQYFGPGTRLTVT.

The chain employs TRBV28 and TRBJ2-1, with D uncertain. Germline CDR1 and CDR2: MDHEN and SYDVKM. The CDR3 loop spans 14 amino acids. V lost 3 bases to trimming and J lost 7 bases, with 13 bases between them. The CDR3 reads CASSFPLQGNEQFF. The CDR3 coding sequence is TGTGCCAGCAGTTTCCCCCTCCAAGGGAATGAGCAGTTCTTC.

This sequence joins TRBV25-1 and TRBJ2-7, with 9 bases fitting TRBD2. There are 14 residues in the CDR3. V trimming: 5 bases; J trimming: 5 bases; junction bases outside the gene matches: 7. CDR1 and CDR2 from the germline V gene are MGHDK and SYGVNS. The chain's CDR3 is CASSLSGRFHEQYF. The DNA of the CDR3 is TGTGCCAGCAGTCTAAGCGGGAGGTTCCACGAGCAGTACTTC.

The chain combines TRBV29-1 with TRBJ2-1; D remains unclear. Germline V gene lookup returns CDR1 SQVTM and CDR2 ANQGSEA. The CDR3 has 13 residues. The V gene lost 6 bases and the J gene lost 0 bases, with 9 bases spanning the gap. In DNA, the CDR3 is TGCAGCGTCGGGCAAGTCTCCTACAATGAGCAGTTCTTC. Translated, it gives CSVGQVSYNEQFF.

The genes are TRBV9 and TRBJ2-3, with no clear D. The CDR3 is 15 amino acids. Trimming cost V 0 bases and J 2 bases, with 10 bases left between them. Per germline, CDR1 SGDLS and CDR2 YYNGEE. The CDR3 DNA reads as TGTGCCAGCAGCGTAGACGGCAGTACCACAGATACGCAGTATTTT. Translation: CASSVDGSTTDTQYF. The variable domain in full, completed from reference TRBV9 and TRBJ2-3, reads DSGVTQTPKHLITATGQRVTLRCSPRSGDLSVYWYQQSLDQGLQFLIQYYNGEERAKGNILERFSAQQFPDLHSELNLSSLELGDSALYFCASSVDGSTTDTQYFGPGTRLTVL.

This chain connects TRBV5-6 to TRBJ2-7; D may be TRBD2 (6 bases). CDR3 length: 17 residues. Trimming removed 4 bases from V and 2 bases from J, with 22 bases in between. CDR1 SGHDT and CDR2 YYEEEE come from the germline V gene. The CDR3 DNA reads as TGTGCCAGCAGCCGTCTCGGGTTTCTTGGGGGGACCTACGAGCAGTACTTC. Its translation is CASSRLGFLGGTYEQYF.

This chain uses TRBV6-1 with TRBJ2-7; 7 nucleotides line up with TRBD2. With 2 bases clipped from V and 2 bases from J, the junction kept 6 bases outside the gene matches. This CDR3 is 15 amino acids long. The germline CDR1 and CDR2 sequences are MNHNS and SASEGT. CDR3 DNA: TGTGCCAGCAGTGAATGGAGACTAGCCACCTACGAGCAGTACTTC. The encoded protein is CASSEWRLATYEQYF.

The chain joins TRBV7-2 to TRBJ2-7; no firm D call. The CDR3 extends over 12 amino acids. Germline loops: CDR1 SGHTA, CDR2 FQGNSA. V lost 5 bases, J lost 3 bases, and 8 bases lay in between. The CDR3 is CASSQSGYEQYF. The CDR3 region has the DNA TGTGCCAGCAGCCAGTCGGGCTACGAGCAGTACTTC.

This sequence joins TRBV4-1 and TRBJ2-1, with D tentatively TRBD2 (7 bases). Trimming removed 0 bases from V and 7 bases from J, with 16 bases in between. The CDR3 is made up of 16 amino acids. CDR1 and CDR2 from the germline V gene are MGHRA and YSYEKL. In DNA form, the CDR3 reads TGCGCCAGCAGCCAAGATGAACGGGGGGCCCGAAATGAGCAGTTCTTC. Its protein is CASSQDERGARNEQFF.

The gene calls are TRBV5-1 and TRBJ2-4; D gene uncertain. This CDR3 contains 13 residues. V was trimmed by 0 bases and J by 2 bases, leaving 3 bases between them. CDR1 and CDR2 from the germline V gene are SGHRS and YFSETQ. This CDR3 reads CASSLDPKNIQYF. For the CDR3, the DNA is TGCGCCAGCAGCTTGGACCCCAAAAACATTCAGTACTTC.

A single count supports this clonotype. V usage is TRBV20-1 and J usage is TRBJ2-5; 7 bases are a match to TRBD2. The V gene end was trimmed by 3 bases and the J gene end by 1 base; junction bases not matched to a gene: 5. This CDR3 comprises 14 residues. Looked up from germline, CDR1 is DFQATT and CDR2 is SNEGSKA (reference sequence). The CDR3 reads CSASASGIQETQYF. The CDR3 region has the DNA TGCAGTGCTAGCGCTAGCGGAATCCAAGAGACCCAGTACTTC.

The gene calls are TRBV2 and TRBJ2-5, with D tentatively TRBD1 (6 bases). Germline assignment: CDR1 SNHLY and CDR2 FYNNEI. Trimming pared 1 base from V and 2 bases from J, leaving 11 bases between. This CDR3 region has 15 residues. CDR3 in amino acids: CASSEDDRSQETQYF. The CDR3, as DNA: TGTGCCAGCAGTGAAGATGACAGGTCGCAAGAGACCCAGTACTTC.

V is TRBV9 and J is TRBJ1-2; D is perhaps TRBD1 (6 bases). The germline gives CDR1 SGDLS, CDR2 YYNGEE. V lost 3 bases to trimming and J lost 5 bases, with 17 bases between them. CDR3 length equals 15 residues. The CDR3 nucleotides read TGTGCCAGCAGCGCTGGAGGGGGGGCCGGGTATGGCTACACCTTC. As protein: CASSAGGGAGYGYTF.

This chain uses TRBV28 with TRBJ2-7; D is unresolved. Germline V gives CDR1 MDHEN, CDR2 SYDVKM. The length of the CDR3 is 13 residues. V shed 1 base and J shed 3 bases, with 7 bases lying between them. The CDR3 sequence: CASSLFDGYEQYF. CDR3 coding DNA: TGTGCCAGCAGTTTATTCGATGGCTACGAGCAGTACTTC.

This chain connects TRBV7-6 to TRBJ2-1, with TRBD2 identical over 9 bases. This CDR3 region has 18 residues. Looked up from germline, CDR1 is SGHVS and CDR2 is FNYEAQ. Trimming removed 4 bases from V and 8 bases from J; junction bases left unmatched: 18. The CDR3 DNA is TGTGCCAGCAGCTCCCGGTTCTATCGCGGGAGGGCCGGGGATGAGCAGTTCTTC. Amino acid sequence: CASSSRFYRGRAGDEQFF.

The chain couples TRBV7-9 to TRBJ2-7; D not certain. Germline V gene sequence: CDR1 SEHNR, CDR2 FQNEAQ (reference sequence). This CDR3 has 15 residues. The V end lost 4 bases, the J end lost 2 bases, and 15 bases lay between the germline ends. The chain's CDR3 is CASSSEGAQTYEQYF. The DNA for the CDR3 is TGTGCCAGCAGCTCCGAAGGCGCTCAGACCTACGAGCAGTACTTC.

The V gene is TRBV4-1, the J gene TRBJ2-3; 8 nucleotides align to TRBD1. Unmatched junction bases numbered 4, after V lost 1 base and J lost 4 bases. The CDR3 contains 15 residues. Germline CDR1 and CDR2: MGHRA and YSYEKL. The CDR3 DNA reads as TGCGCCAGCAGCCAAGTCCAGGGACAGGCAGATACGCAGTATTTT. It specifies CASSQVQGQADTQYF.

V gene TRBV9 combines with J gene TRBJ2-3; 10 nucleotides match TRBD2. The CDR3 runs 14 residues. Germline CDR1 is SGDLS and CDR2 is YYNGEE. V gave up 0 bases and J gave up 6 bases; unmatched junction bases: 1. Written as DNA, the CDR3 is TGTGCCAGCAGCGTAGTGGGACTAGCGGATACGCAGTATTTT. Translation gives CASSVVGLADTQYF.

This clonotype showed up just a few times. The CDR3 DNA reads TGCGCCAGCAGCTTGGTTAGGGGGAACACTGAAGCTTTCTTT. Protein sequence: CASSLVRGNTEAFF. The chain recombines TRBV5-1 with TRBJ1-1; D may be TRBD1 (5 bases). The CDR3 is 14 residues long. V dropped 0 bases and J dropped 1 base, with 7 bases sitting between them. The germline V gene encodes CDR1 SGHRS and CDR2 YFSETQ.

A note on this clonotype: The junction departs from the called germline gene at one end, perhaps through a read error. The chain combines TRBV14 with TRBJ2-5; tentatively, D is TRBD2 (5 bases). Per germline, CDR1 SGHDN and CDR2 FVKESK. The CDR3 is 13 residues long. CDR3 loop: CASSKELEETQYF. The CDR3 region has the DNA TGTGCCAGCAGCAAAGAACTAGAGGAGACCCAGTACTTC.

V and J are TRBV14 and TRBJ1-1; possibly TRBD1 for D (5 bases). CDR3 length: 14 residues. Germline CDR1 is SGHDN and CDR2 is FVKESK. V was pared by 5 bases and J by 3 bases, with 13 bases between. CDR3: CASSDLTVYTEAFF. The CDR3 nucleotides are TGTGCCAGCAGCGATCTGACAGTTTACACTGAAGCTTTCTTT.